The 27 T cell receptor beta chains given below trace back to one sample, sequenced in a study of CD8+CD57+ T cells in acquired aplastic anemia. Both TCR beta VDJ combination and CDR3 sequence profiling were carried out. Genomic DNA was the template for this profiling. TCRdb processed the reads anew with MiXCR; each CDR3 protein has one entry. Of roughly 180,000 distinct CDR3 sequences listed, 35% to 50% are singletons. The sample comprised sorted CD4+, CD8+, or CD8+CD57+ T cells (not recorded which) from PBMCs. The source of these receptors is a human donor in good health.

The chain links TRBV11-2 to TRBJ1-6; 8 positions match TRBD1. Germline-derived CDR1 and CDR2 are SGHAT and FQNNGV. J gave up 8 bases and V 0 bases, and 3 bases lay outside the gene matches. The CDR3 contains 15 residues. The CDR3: CASSLETGVHSPLHF. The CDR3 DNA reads TGTGCCAGCAGCTTAGAGACAGGGGTGCATTCACCCCTCCACTTT. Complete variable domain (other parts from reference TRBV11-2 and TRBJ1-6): EAGVAQSPRYKIIEKRQSVAFWCNPISGHATLYWYQQILGQGPKLLIQFQNNGVVDDSQLPKDRFSAERLKGVDSTLKIQPAKLEDSAVYLCASSLETGVHSPLHFGNGTRLTVT.

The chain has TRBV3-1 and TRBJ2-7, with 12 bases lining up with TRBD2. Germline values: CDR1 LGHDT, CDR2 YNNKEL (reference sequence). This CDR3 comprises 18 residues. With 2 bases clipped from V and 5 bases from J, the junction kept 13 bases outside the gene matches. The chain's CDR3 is CASSQLRGLTSGSNEQYF. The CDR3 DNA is TGTGCCAGCAGCCAATTGAGGGGACTGACTAGCGGGAGTAACGAGCAGTACTTC.

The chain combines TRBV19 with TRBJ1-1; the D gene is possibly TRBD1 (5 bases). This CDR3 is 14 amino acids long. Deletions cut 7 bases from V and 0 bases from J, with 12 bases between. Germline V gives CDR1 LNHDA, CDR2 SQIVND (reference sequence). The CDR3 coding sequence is TGTGCCAGTACCTTTGGGACCATGAACACTGAAGCTTTCTTT. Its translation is CASTFGTMNTEAFF.

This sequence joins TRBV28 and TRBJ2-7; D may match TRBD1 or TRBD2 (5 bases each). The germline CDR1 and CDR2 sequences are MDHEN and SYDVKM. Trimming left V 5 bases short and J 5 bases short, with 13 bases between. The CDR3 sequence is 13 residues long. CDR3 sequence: CASSKLGPHEQYF. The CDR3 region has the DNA TGTGCCAGCAGTAAGTTGGGACCCCACGAGCAGTACTTC.

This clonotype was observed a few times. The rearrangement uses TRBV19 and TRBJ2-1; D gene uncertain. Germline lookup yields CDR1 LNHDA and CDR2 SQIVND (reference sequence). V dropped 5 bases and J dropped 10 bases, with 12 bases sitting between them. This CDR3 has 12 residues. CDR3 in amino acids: CASSVQASEQFF. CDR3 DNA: TGTGCCAGTAGTGTCCAGGCGTCGGAGCAGTTCTTC.

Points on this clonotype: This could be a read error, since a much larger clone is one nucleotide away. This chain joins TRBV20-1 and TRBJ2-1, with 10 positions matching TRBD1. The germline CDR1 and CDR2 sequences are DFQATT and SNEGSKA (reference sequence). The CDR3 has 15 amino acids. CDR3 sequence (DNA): TGCAGTGCCGTATCGGGACAGGGGTCCTGCAATGAGCAGTTCTTC. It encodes CSAVSGQGSCNEQFF.

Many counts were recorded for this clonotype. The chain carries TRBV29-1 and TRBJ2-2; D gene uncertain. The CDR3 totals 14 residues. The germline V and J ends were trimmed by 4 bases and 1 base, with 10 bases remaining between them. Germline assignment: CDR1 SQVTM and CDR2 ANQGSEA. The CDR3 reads CSVGNRVNTGELFF. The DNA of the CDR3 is TGCAGCGTTGGGAATAGGGTGAACACCGGGGAGCTGTTTTTT.

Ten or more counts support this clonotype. CDR3 region: CSAPKKTRSTDTQYF. CDR3 coding DNA: TGCAGTGCCCCGAAGAAAACCCGGAGCACAGATACGCAGTATTTT. This chain links TRBV20-1 with TRBJ2-3; D unresolved. The ends were cut back, 6 bases at V and 0 bases at J, with 16 bases in the middle. The CDR3 is 15 amino acids. Looked up from germline, CDR1 is DFQATT and CDR2 is SNEGSKA (reference sequence).

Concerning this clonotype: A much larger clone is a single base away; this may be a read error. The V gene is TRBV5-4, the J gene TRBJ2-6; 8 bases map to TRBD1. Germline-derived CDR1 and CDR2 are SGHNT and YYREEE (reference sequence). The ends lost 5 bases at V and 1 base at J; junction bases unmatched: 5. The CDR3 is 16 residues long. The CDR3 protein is CASRSDRGSGANVLTF. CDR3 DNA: TGTGCCAGCAGAAGCGACAGGGGATCTGGGGCCAACGTCCTGACTTTC.

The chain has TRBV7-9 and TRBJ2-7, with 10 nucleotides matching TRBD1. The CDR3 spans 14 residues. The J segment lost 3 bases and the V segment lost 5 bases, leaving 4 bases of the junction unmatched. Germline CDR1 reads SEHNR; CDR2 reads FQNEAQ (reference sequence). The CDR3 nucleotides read TGTGCCAGCAGCAGGAGGGACAGGGGCTACGAGCAGTACTTC. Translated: CASSRRDRGYEQYF.

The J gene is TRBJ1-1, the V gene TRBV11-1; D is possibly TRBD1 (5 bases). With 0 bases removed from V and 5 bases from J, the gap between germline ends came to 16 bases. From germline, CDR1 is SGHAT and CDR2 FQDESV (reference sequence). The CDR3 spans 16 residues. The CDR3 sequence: CASSLAAGNLGTEAFF. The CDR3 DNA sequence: TGTGCCAGCAGCTTAGCGGCAGGGAATCTGGGGACTGAAGCTTTCTTT.

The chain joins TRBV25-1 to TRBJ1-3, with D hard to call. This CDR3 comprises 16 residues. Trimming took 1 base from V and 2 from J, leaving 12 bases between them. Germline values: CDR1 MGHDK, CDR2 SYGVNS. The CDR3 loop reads CASSELDALPGNTIYF. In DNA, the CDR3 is TGTGCCAGCAGTGAATTGGACGCACTGCCTGGAAACACCATATATTTT. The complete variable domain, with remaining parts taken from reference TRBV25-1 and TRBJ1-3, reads EADIYQTPRYLVIGTGKKITLECSQTMGHDKMYWYQQDPGMELHLIHYSYGVNSTEKGDLSSESTVSRIRTEHFPLTLESARPSHTSQYLCASSELDALPGNTIYFGEGSWLTVV.

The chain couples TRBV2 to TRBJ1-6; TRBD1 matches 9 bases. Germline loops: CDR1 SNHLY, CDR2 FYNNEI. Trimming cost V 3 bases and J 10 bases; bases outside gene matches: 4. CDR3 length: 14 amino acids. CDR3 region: CASSEGTGYSPLHF. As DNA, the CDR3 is TGTGCCAGCAGTGAGGGGACAGGGTACTCACCCCTCCACTTT.

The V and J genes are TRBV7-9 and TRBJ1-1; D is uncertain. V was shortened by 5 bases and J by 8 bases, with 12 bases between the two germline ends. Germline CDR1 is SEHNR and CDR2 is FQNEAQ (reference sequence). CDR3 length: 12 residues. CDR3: CASSRGLIEAFF. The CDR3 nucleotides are TGTGCCAGCAGCCGTGGTTTGATCGAAGCTTTCTTT.

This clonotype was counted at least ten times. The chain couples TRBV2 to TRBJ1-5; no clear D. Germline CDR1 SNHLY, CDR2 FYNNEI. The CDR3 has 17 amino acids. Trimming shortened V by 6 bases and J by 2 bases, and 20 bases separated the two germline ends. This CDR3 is CASRREAGFYGNQPQHF. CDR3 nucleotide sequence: TGTGCCAGCAGGAGAGAAGCGGGGTTTTACGGCAATCAGCCCCAGCATTTT.

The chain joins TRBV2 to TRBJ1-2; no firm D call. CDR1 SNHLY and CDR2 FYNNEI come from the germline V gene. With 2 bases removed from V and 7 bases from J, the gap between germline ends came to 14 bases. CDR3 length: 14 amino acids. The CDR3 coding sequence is TGTGCCAGCAGTGAAACCGGGGATCTCAGTGGCTACACCTTC. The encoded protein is CASSETGDLSGYTF.

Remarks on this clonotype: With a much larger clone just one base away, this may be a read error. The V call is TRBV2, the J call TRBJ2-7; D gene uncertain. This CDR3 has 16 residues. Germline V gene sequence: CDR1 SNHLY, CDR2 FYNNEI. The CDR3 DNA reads TGTGCCAGCAGTGAATATCGGTATTTGCCGTCCTACGATCAGTACTTC. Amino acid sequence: CASSEYRYLPSYDQYF.

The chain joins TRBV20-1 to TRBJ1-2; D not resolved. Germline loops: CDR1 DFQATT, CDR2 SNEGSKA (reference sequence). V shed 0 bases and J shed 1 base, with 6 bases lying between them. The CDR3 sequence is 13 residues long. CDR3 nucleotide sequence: TGCAGTGCTAGAGACCCTGATAACTATGGCTACACCTTC. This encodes CSARDPDNYGYTF.

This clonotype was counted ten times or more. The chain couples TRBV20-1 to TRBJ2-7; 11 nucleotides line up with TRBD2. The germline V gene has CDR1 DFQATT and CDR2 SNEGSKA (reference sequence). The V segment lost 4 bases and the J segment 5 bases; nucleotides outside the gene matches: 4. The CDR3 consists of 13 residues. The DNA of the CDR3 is TGCAGTGCTAAACTAGCGGGAGTCCACGAGCAGTACTTC. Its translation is CSAKLAGVHEQYF.

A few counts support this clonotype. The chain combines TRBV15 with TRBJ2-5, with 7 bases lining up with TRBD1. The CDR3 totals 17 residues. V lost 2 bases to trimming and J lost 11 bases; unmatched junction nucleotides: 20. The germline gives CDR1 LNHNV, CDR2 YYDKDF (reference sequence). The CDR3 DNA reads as TGTGCCACCAGCAGAAAGCAACAGGGGACGACCCAAGAGTCGCAGTACTTC. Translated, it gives CATSRKQQGTTQESQYF. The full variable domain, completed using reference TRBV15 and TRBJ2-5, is DAMVIQNPRYQVTQFGKPVTLSCSQTLNHNVMYWYQQKSSQAPKLLFHYYDKDFNNEADTPDNFQSRRPNTSFCFLDIRSPGLGDTAMYLCATSRKQQGTTQESQYFGPGTRLLVL.

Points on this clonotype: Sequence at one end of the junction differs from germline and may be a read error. The CDR3 reads CSVEDLPWQMNTKAFF. CDR3 nucleotide sequence: TGCAGCGTTGAAGATCTTCCATGGCAGATGAACACTAAAGCTTTCTTT. The V and J genes are TRBV29-1 and TRBJ1-1; the D is unclear. The CDR3 runs 16 residues. Germline V gene sequence: CDR1 SQVTM, CDR2 ANQGSEA.

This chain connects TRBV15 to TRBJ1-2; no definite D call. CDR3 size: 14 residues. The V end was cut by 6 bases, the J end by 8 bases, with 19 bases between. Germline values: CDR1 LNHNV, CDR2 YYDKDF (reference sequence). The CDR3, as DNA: TGTGCCACCAGACCAGGAGTAGGGAGAGGAGGCTACACCTTC. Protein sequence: CATRPGVGRGGYTF.

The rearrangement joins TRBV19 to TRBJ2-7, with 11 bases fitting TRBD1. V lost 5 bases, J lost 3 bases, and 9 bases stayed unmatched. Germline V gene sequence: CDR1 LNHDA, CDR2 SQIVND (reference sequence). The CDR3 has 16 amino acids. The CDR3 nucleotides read TGTGCCAGTAGTCAACCCTGGACAGGGGGCCTCTACGAGCAGTACTTC. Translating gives CASSQPWTGGLYEQYF.

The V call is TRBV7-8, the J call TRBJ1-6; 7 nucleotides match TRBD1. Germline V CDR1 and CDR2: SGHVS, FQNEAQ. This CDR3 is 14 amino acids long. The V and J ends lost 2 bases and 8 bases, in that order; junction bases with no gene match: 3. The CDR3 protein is CASSLKGADSPLHF. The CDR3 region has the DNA TGTGCCAGCAGCTTAAAGGGGGCGGATTCACCCCTCCACTTT. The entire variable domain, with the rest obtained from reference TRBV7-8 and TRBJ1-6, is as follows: GAGVSQSPRYKVAKRGQDVALRCDPISGHVSLFWYQQALGQGPEFLTYFQNEAQLDKSGLPSDRFFAERPEGSVSTLKIQRTQQEDSAVYLCASSLKGADSPLHFGNGTRLTVT.

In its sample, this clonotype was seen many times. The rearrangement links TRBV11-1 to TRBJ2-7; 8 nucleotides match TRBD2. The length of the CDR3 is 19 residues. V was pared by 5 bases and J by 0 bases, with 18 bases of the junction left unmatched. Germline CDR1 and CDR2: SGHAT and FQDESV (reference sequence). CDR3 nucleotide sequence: TGTGCCAGCAGCCCCCCCCGGGGGTCTAGCGGGCGGCACTCCTACGAGCAGTACTTC. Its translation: CASSPPRGSSGRHSYEQYF. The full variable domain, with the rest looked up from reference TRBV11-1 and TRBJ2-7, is EAEVAQSPRYKITEKSQAVAFWCDPISGHATLYWYRQILGQGPELLVQFQDESVVDDSQLPKDRFSAERLKGVDSTLKIQPAELGDSAMYLCASSPPRGSSGRHSYEQYFGPGTRLTVT.

DNA of the CDR3: TGTGCCAGCAGCCAAGGGGGGACGACGTACTTC. Amino acid sequence: CASSQGGTTYF. The chain combines TRBV7-9 with TRBJ2-7; D tentatively reads TRBD1 or TRBD2 (6 bases each). This CDR3 is built from 11 residues. Trimming removed 5 bases from V and 12 bases from J, with 14 bases in between. CDR1 SEHNR and CDR2 FQNEAQ come from the germline V gene (reference sequence).

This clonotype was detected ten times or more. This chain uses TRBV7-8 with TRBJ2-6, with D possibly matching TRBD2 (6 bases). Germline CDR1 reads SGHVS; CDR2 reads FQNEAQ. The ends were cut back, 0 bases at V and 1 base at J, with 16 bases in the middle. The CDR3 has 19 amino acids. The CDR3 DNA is TGTGCCAGCAGCTTAGCGGAGGGCGGTTTTTTTTCTGGGGCCAACGTCCTGACTTTC. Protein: CASSLAEGGFFSGANVLTF.